The T cell receptor beta chain described here comes from a study of a mutant IDH1 vaccine in newly diagnosed glioma. Whole-study context: Patients, over weeks 1, 3, 5, 7, 11, 15, 19 and 23, received a total of eight vaccinations. Vaccination was launched 4-6 weeks after radiotherapy alone, or with temozolomide cycles. Before enrollment, patients got radiotherapy alone, temozolomide alone, or mostly the combination.

TCRdb keeps only in-frame clones here, not all; method: immunoSEQ multiplex PCR. The sample holds tens of thousands of clones, roughly 85% seen once. CDR1 is SGHAT and CDR2 is FQNNGV in the germline V gene. V lost 5 bases and J lost 4, with 8 bases in between. This CDR3 has 12 residues. In regard to this clone: Its antigen remains unidentified.

Time point defined: week 23, last vaccination. Doses comprised 300 ug of mutant IDH1 20-mer peptide each, plus topical imiquimod. The sequencing used PBMCs, collected from a glioma patient whose treatment included an IDH1 peptide vaccine. The V and J genes are TRBV11-2 and TRBJ1-2; D is unclear. The receptor comes from a man aged 25-40 years with glioma. The CDR3 here is CASSGESYGYTF. As DNA, the CDR3 is TGTGCCAGCAGCGGGGAGAGCTATGGCTACACCTTC.